This TCR beta chain was sequenced for a study of regulatory T cells in long-lasting Graves disease. TCR beta libraries were built with iRepertoire HTBI primers and Arm-PCR of CDR3 regions. TCRdb ran MiXCR on the multiplex PCR reads and lists one entry per CDR3 protein. The profile shows approximately 380,000 distinct CDR3 sequences, around 21% of them singletons. The V gene lost 2 bases and the J gene lost 3 bases, with 8 bases spanning the gap. CDR1 and CDR2 (germline): GTSNPN, SVGIG (reference sequence). CDR3 size: 13 residues. This clonotype was seen at least ten times. The antigen is undetermined. The study, taken as a whole, reports: It is possible that accuracy was reduced by the small size of the sample.

Time point reported: persistent/refractory GD, antithyroid drugs over 5 years with positive TRAb. PBMC-extracted RNA yielded the TCR library. The chain combines TRBV30 with TRBJ1-5; a weak D match, TRBD1 (5 bases). Sequencing was performed on peripheral blood mononuclear cells (PBMCs), taken when the disease was refractory, from a patient treated with antithyroid drugs. This TCR was recovered from a female donor with Graves disease. This chain's CDR3 is CAWSRGDNQPQHF. The CDR3 DNA sequence: TGTGCCTGGAGTCGGGGGGACAATCAGCCCCAGCATTTT.